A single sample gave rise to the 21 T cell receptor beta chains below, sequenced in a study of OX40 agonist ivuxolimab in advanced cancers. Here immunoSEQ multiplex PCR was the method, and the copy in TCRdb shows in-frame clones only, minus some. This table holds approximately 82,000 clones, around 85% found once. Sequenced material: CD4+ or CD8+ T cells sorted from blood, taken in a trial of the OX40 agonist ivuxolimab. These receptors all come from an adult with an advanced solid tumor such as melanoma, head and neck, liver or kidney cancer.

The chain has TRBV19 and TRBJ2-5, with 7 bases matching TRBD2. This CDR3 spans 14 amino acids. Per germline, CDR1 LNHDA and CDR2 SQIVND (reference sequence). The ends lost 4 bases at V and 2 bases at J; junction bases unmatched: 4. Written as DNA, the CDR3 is TGTGCCAGTAGTACACGCGGGGGACAAGAGACCCAGTACTTC. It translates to CASSTRGGQETQYF.

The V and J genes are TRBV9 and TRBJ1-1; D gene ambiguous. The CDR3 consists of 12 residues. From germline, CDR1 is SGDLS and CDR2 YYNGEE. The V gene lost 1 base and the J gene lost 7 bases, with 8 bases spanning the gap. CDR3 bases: TGTGCCAGCAGCGTATCCCCGGATGAAGCTTTCTTT. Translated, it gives CASSVSPDEAFF.

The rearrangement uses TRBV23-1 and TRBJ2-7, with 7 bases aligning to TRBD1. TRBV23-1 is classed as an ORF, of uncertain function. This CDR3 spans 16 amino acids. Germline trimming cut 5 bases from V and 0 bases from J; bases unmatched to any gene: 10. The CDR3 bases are TGCGCCAGCAGTACTCACCCCGGGGACAGCTCCTACGAGCAGTACTTC. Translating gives CASSTHPGDSSYEQYF.

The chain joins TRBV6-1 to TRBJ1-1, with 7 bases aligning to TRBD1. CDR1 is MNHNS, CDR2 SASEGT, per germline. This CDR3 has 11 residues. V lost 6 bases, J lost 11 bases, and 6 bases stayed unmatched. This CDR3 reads CASRTGEKAFF. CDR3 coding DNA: TGTGCCAGCAGAACAGGGGAGAAGGCTTTCTTT.

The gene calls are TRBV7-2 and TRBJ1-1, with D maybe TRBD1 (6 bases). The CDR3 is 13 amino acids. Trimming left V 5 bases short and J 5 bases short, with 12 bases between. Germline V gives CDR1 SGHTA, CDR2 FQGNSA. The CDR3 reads CASSLQGRTEAFF. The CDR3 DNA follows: TGTGCCAGCAGCCTACAGGGACGGACTGAAGCTTTCTTT.

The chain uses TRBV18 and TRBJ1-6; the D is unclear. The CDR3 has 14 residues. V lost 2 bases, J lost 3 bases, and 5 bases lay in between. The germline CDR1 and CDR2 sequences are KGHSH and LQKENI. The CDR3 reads CASSPGVYNSPLHF. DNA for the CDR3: TGTGCCAGCTCACCAGGAGTCTATAATTCACCCCTCCACTTT.

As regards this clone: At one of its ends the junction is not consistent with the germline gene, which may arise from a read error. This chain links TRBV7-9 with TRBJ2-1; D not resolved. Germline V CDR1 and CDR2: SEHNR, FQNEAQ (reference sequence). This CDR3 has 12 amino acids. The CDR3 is CASSLNFNEQLF. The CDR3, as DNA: TGTGCCAGCAGCTTAAATTTTAATGAGCAGCTCTTC.

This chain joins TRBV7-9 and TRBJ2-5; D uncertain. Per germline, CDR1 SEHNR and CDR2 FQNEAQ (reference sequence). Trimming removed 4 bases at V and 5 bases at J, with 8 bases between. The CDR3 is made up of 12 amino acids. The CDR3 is CASSYVQETQYF. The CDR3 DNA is TGTGCCAGCAGCTATGTACAGGAGACCCAGTACTTC. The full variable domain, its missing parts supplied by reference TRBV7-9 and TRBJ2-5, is DTGVSQNPRHKITKRGQNVTFRCDPISEHNRLYWYRQTLGQGPEFLTYFQNEAQLEKSRLLSDRFSAERPKGSFSTLEIQRTEQGDSAMYLCASSYVQETQYFGPGTRLLVL.

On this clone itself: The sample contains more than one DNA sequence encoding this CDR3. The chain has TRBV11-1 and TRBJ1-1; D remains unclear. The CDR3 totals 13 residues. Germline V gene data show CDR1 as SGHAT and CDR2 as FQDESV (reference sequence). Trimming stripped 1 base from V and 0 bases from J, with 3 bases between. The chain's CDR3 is CASSLELNTEAFF. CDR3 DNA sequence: TGTGCCAGCAGCTTAGAGCTGAACACTGAAGCTTTCTTT.

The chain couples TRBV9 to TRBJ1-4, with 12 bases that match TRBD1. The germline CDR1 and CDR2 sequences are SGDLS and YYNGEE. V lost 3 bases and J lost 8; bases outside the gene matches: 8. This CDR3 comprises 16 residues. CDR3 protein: CASSAGDRGRREKLFF. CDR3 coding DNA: TGTGCCAGCAGCGCTGGGGACAGGGGGCGCCGAGAAAAACTGTTTTTT.

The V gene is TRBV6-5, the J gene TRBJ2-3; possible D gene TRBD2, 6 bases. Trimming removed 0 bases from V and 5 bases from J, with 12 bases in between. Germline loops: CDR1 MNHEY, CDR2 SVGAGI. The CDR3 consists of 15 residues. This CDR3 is CASSYSLAEGDTQYF. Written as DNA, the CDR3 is TGTGCCAGCAGTTACTCCCTGGCGGAGGGAGATACGCAGTATTTT.

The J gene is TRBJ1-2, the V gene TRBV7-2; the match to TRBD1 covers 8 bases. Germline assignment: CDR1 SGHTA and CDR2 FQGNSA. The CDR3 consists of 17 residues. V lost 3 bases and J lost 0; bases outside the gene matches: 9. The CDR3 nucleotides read TGTGCCAGCAGCTTGAGGACAGGGTTGGGAGCTAACTATGGCTACACCTTC. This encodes CASSLRTGLGANYGYTF.

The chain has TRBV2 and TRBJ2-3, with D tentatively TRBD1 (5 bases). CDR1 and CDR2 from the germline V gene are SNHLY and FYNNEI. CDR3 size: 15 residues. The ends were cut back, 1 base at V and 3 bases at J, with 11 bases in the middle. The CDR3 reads CASSEEGSGTDTQYF. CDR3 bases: TGTGCCAGCAGTGAAGAGGGGTCCGGGACAGATACGCAGTATTTT.

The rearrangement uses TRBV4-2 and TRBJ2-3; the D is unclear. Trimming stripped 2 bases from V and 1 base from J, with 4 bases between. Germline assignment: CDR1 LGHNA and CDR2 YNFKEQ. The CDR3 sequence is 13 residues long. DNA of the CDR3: TGTGCCAGCAGCCAAATAGGCACAGATACGCAGTATTTT. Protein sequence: CASSQIGTDTQYF.

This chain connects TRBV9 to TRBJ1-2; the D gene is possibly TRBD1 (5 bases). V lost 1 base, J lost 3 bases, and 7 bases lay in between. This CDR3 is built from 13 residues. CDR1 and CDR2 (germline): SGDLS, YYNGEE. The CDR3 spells CASSVSRDYGYTF. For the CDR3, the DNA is TGTGCCAGCAGCGTATCCAGGGACTATGGCTACACCTTC.

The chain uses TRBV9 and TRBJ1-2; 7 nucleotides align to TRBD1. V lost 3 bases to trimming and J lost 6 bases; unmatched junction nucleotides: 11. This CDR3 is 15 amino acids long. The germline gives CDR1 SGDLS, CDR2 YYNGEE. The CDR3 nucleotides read TGTGCCAGCAGCGCCCATGCTGAGGGGGCCCATGGCTACACCTTC. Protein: CASSAHAEGAHGYTF.

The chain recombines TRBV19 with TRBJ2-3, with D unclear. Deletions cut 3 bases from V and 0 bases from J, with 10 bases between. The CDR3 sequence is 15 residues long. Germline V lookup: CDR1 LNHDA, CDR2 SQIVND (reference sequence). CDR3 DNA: TGTGCCAGTAGTATCCAGACCGTAAGCACAGATACGCAGTATTTT. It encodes CASSIQTVSTDTQYF.

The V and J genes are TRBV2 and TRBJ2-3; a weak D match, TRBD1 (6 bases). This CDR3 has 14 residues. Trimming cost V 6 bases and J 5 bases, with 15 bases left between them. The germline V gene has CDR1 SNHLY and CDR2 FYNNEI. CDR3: CASSLQGRQDTQYF. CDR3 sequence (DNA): TGTGCCAGCAGCTTACAGGGCCGTCAAGATACGCAGTATTTT.

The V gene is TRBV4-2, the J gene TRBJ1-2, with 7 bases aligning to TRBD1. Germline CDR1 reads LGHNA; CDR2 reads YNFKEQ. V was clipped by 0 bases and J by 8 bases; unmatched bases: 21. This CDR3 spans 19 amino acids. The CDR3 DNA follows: TGTGCCAGCAGCCAAGATTCCACCGGGACAGACACCCCAGGGAGAGGCTACACCTTC. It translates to CASSQDSTGTDTPGRGYTF.

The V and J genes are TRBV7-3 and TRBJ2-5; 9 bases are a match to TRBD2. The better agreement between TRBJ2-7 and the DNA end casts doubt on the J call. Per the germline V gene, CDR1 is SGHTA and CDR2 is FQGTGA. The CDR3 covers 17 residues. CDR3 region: CASSLSHTAGGPYEQYF. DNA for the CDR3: TGTGCCAGCAGCTTAAGCCATACGGCGGGGGGGCCTTACGAGCAGTACTTC.

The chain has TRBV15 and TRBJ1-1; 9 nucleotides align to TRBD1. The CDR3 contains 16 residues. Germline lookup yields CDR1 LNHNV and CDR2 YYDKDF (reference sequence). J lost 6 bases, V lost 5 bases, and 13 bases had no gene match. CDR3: CATSGPPGTGTAEAFF. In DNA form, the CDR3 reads TGTGCCACCAGCGGTCCGCCCGGGACAGGGACCGCTGAAGCTTTCTTT. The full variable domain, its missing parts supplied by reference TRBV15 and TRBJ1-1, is DAMVIQNPRYQVTQFGKPVTLSCSQTLNHNVMYWYQQKSSQAPKLLFHYYDKDFNNEADTPDNFQSRRPNTSFCFLDIRSPGLGDTAMYLCATSGPPGTGTAEAFFGQGTRLTVV.